Below are 18 T cell receptor beta chains sequenced from a single sample in a study of blood T cell repertoires in COVID-19. The assay was immunoSEQ multiplex PCR, and TCRdb's table has in-frame clones only and misses some. In the table there are 250,000 or so clones, approximately 88% of which are singletons. Source material: PBMCs or T cells enriched from blood (not recorded which). The receptors stem from a woman between 40 and 50 years old who had been exposed to COVID-19.

This clone was recorded once. The genes are TRBV3-1 (or the pseudogene TRBV3-2) and TRBJ2-5; 10 nucleotides align to TRBD1. The CDR3 runs 17 residues. V lost 0 bases and J lost 1; bases outside the gene matches: 5. Per germline, CDR1 LGHDT and CDR2 YNNKEL (reference sequence). CDR3 nucleotides: TGTGCCAGCAGCCAAGATTGGGGACAGGGGACCCAAGAGACCCAGTACTTC. This translates into CASSQDWGQGTQETQYF.

V is TRBV5-1 and J is TRBJ1-1, with 7 bases aligning to TRBD1. This CDR3 has 16 residues. J was trimmed by 1 base and V by 0 bases; bases with no gene match: 6. Germline loops: CDR1 SGHRS, CDR2 YFSETQ. The CDR3 is CASSLGMGQPNTEAFF. CDR3 in DNA: TGCGCCAGCAGCTTGGGTATGGGACAGCCGAACACTGAAGCTTTCTTT.

This clone was recorded only once. The chain is built from TRBV27 and TRBJ1-5; no reliable D call. Trimming removed 2 bases at V and 6 bases at J, with 11 bases between. This CDR3 comprises 14 residues. CDR1 and CDR2 (germline): MNHEY, SMNVEV (reference sequence). CDR3 residues: CASSLQSRGQPQHF. CDR3 DNA: TGTGCCAGCAGTTTACAGTCTCGGGGTCAGCCCCAGCATTTT.

CDR3 protein: CASSMGSYTDTQYF. The CDR3 nucleotides are TGTGCCAGTAGTATGGGCAGCTACACAGATACGCAGTATTTT. The V call is TRBV19, the J call TRBJ2-3; D is undetermined. Germline values: CDR1 LNHDA, CDR2 SQIVND (reference sequence). This CDR3 region has 14 residues. Deletions cut 3 bases from V and 2 bases from J, with 9 bases between.

The CDR3 region is CASSFYDPGRGIDSGNTIYF. CDR3 in DNA: TGTGCCAGCAGCTTCTATGACCCGGGAAGGGGGATAGACTCTGGAAACACCATATATTTT. The rearrangement links TRBV7-6 to TRBJ1-3, with a possible D match to TRBD1 (6 bases). Trimming removed 3 bases from V and 0 bases from J, with 24 bases in between. Germline V gives CDR1 SGHVS, CDR2 FNYEAQ. The CDR3 runs 20 residues.

CDR3 DNA: TGTGCCAGTAGTATCGGTTGGGCTTGGTACAATGAGCAGTTCTTC. It specifies CASSIGWAWYNEQFF. This sequence joins TRBV19 and TRBJ2-1; unclear D gene. Trimming cost V 3 bases and J 4 bases, with 13 bases left between them. The CDR3 length is 15 residues. Germline-derived CDR1 and CDR2 are LNHDA and SQIVND (reference sequence).

V usage is TRBV28 and J usage is TRBJ1-2; no clear D. Germline V gene data show CDR1 as MDHEN and CDR2 as SYDVKM. The CDR3 has 15 residues. V was pared by 4 bases and J by 4 bases, with 16 bases between. The CDR3 DNA sequence: TGTGCCAGCAGTTCCTCCGGAGGCCTTGTCTATGGCTACACCTTC. Translated, it gives CASSSSGGLVYGYTF.

The chain recombines TRBV7-9 with TRBJ2-3, with D possibly matching TRBD1 (5 bases). Per the germline V gene, CDR1 is SEHNR and CDR2 is FQNEAQ (reference sequence). V was trimmed by 4 bases and J by 6 bases, leaving 14 bases between them. The CDR3 covers 14 residues. CDR3 amino acids: CASSSFTGGDTQYF. In nucleotides, the CDR3 is TGTGCCAGCAGCTCCTTTACAGGTGGGGATACGCAGTATTTT. Together with reference TRBV7-9 and TRBJ2-3, the CDR3 gives the full variable domain: DTGVSQNPRHKITKRGQNVTFRCDPISEHNRLYWYRQTLGQGPEFLTYFQNEAQLEKSRLLSDRFSAERPKGSFSTLEIQRTEQGDSAMYLCASSSFTGGDTQYFGPGTRLTVL.

This chain connects TRBV5-5 to TRBJ1-1, with TRBD1 matching over 9 bases. With V trimmed by 3 bases and J by 1 base, 10 bases remained unmatched. Germline assignment: CDR1 SGHKS and CDR2 YYEKEE (reference sequence). The CDR3 loop spans 17 amino acids. This chain's CDR3 is CASSSGTGRSGNTEAFF. In DNA, the CDR3 is TGTGCCAGCAGCTCCGGGACAGGGCGTTCGGGGAACACTGAAGCTTTCTTT. The full variable domain, in which reference TRBV5-5 and TRBJ1-1 provide the parts outside the CDR3, is DAGVTQSPTHLIKTRGQQVTLRCSPISGHKSVSWYQQVLGQGPQFIFQYYEKEERGRGNFPDRFSARQFPNYSSELNVNALLLGDSALYLCASSSGTGRSGNTEAFFGQGTRLTVV.

The genes are TRBV28 and TRBJ1-3; D possibly corresponds to TRBD1 (5 bases). Trimming removed 6 bases from V and 0 bases from J, with 12 bases in between. The CDR3 sequence is 15 residues long. Germline CDR1 reads MDHEN; CDR2 reads SYDVKM. The CDR3 sequence: CASRALTVSGNTIYF. Here the CDR3 DNA reads TGTGCCAGCAGGGCACTGACAGTCTCTGGAAACACCATATATTTT.

This clone came up once. The junction departs from the called germline gene at one end, perhaps through a read error. This specimen includes other DNA sequences encoding the same CDR3. This rearrangement joins TRBV5-1 to TRBJ1-1; D is unclear. The CDR3 is 15 amino acids. The germline CDR1 and CDR2 sequences are SGHRS and YFSETQ. The CDR3 here is CASSLTGGLNTEAFF. The DNA for the CDR3 is TGTGCCAGCAGCTTAACGGGCGGGCTGAACACTGAAGCTTTCTTT.

This chain connects TRBV27 to TRBJ1-1; D is possibly TRBD1 (5 bases). With 5 bases removed from V and 1 base from J, the gap between germline ends came to 11 bases. The CDR3 runs 14 residues. The germline V gene has CDR1 MNHEY and CDR2 SMNVEV (reference sequence). Here the CDR3 reads CASSPAGQNTEAFF. The CDR3 DNA reads as TGTGCCAGCAGTCCGGCTGGACAGAACACTGAAGCTTTCTTT.

The V and J genes are TRBV14 and TRBJ1-5; possibly TRBD1 for D (6 bases). This CDR3 is built from 16 residues. V gave up 3 bases and J gave up 1 base, with 13 bases separating them. Germline V gene data show CDR1 as SGHDN and CDR2 as FVKESK. CDR3 amino acids: CASSQRQDQSNQPQHF. CDR3 coding DNA: TGTGCCAGCAGCCAGAGACAGGACCAAAGCAATCAGCCCCAGCATTTT.

V and J are TRBV6-5 and TRBJ2-5; the match to TRBD1 covers 8 bases. Germline CDR1 is MNHEY and CDR2 is SVGAGI. V gave up 5 bases and J gave up 2 bases; unmatched junction bases: 7. The CDR3 is 15 residues long. CDR3 sequence (DNA): TGTGCCAGCAGTCCCCGGGACAGGAGACAAGAGACCCAGTACTTC. It translates to CASSPRDRRQETQYF.

This rearrangement joins TRBV19 to TRBJ1-5, with TRBD1 identical over 9 bases. Germline lookup yields CDR1 LNHDA and CDR2 SQIVND (reference sequence). The V and J ends lost 3 bases and 4 bases, in that order; junction bases with no gene match: 16. The CDR3 runs to 19 residues. CDR3 coding DNA: TGTGCCAGTAGTATGGGTCCGGGACAGGGTTTTGTTGGGAATCAGCCCCAGCATTTT. This sequence encodes CASSMGPGQGFVGNQPQHF.

The V gene is TRBV5-4, the J gene TRBJ2-1, with a weak D call TRBD2 (6 bases). V lost 0 bases to trimming and J lost 0 bases, with 13 bases between them. CDR3 length equals 17 residues. Germline V lookup: CDR1 SGHNT, CDR2 YYREEE (reference sequence). CDR3 residues: CASSLEPSVSSYNEQFF. The CDR3 DNA sequence: TGTGCCAGCAGCTTGGAACCTAGCGTGAGCTCCTACAATGAGCAGTTCTTC.

The chain employs TRBV30 and TRBJ1-1; a weak D match, TRBD1 (6 bases). Germline V CDR1 and CDR2: GTSNPN, SVGIG (reference sequence). The CDR3 contains 14 residues. Between the trimmed V and J ends, which lost 6 bases and 1 base, there was a span of 15 bases. The CDR3 DNA sequence: TGTGCCTGTACACTAGGACAGACGAACACTGAAGCTTTCTTT. This sequence encodes CACTLGQTNTEAFF. Variable domain in full (rest from reference TRBV30 and TRBJ1-1): SQTIHQWPATLVQPVGSPLSLECTVEGTSNPNLYWYRQAAGRGLQLLFYSVGIGQISSEVPQNLSASRPQDRQFILSSKKLLLSDSGFYLCACTLGQTNTEAFFGQGTRLTVV.

This chain uses TRBV5-6 with TRBJ1-3, with a tentative D call TRBD1 (6 bases). From germline, CDR1 is SGHDT and CDR2 YYEEEE. This CDR3 has 16 residues. The ends were cut back, 1 base at V and 0 bases at J, with 11 bases in the middle. The CDR3 here is CASSLSGALSGNTIYF. The DNA of the CDR3 is TGTGCCAGCAGCTTGTCAGGGGCCCTCTCTGGAAACACCATATATTTT.